This T cell receptor beta chain was recovered during a study of regulatory T cells in long-lasting Graves disease (dated by TCRdb to about 2021). Background on the whole study: In the newly diagnosed Graves' disease group, patients had been taking antithyroid drugs for less than 3 months. This study used TCR sequencing and RNA sequencing of peripheral blood to compare persistent Graves' disease patients against newly diagnosed Graves' disease patients. The study took place in China and was registered as a clinical trial. A total of roughly 35 samples underwent TCR sequencing: about 13 from persistent and roughly 20 from newly diagnosed Graves' disease patients. Findings and caveats that apply to the study as a whole: Because the primary lesion, thyroid tissue, could not be accessed, the study looked at peripheral blood alone. Preferential use of TRBV28, TRBJ1-2 and TRBJ2-5 was observed in persistent disease, whereas TRBV20-1 and TRBJ2-1 were favored in newly diagnosed disease. Only the TCR beta chain was sequenced and analyzed. The small sample size was acknowledged by the authors as a limitation that may reduce accuracy. Patients with persistent disease shared more public clonotypes (fewer than 3,000) than newly diagnosed patients did (966). Compared with newly diagnosed patients, patients with persistent Graves' disease had lower TCR Shannon entropy and fewer highly expanded clones, which suggests clonal expansion.

As concerns this clonotype: Its specific antigen is unknown. A read error may be the cause here, since a much bigger clone is one base away.

The method behind the library was multiplex PCR. Sequencer: Illumina HiSeq 4000. iRepertoire HTBI primers and Arm-PCR amplification of CDR3 regions were used to construct TCR beta libraries. Before sequencing, the PCR products went through gel purification. The authors processed their data as follows. Gene usage analysis of CDR3 amino acid clonotypes relied on the 60 or so TRBV and 13 to 15 TRBJ segments identified across samples. COPE and FqMerger were used to merge filtered high-quality paired reads into contigs. BLAST was used to align contigs to the IMGT TRBV, TRBD and TRBJ reference genes, and CDR3 was defined following IMGT. Any clonotype with a frequency above 0.1% was classified as a highly expanded clone. Shannon entropy was used to measure repertoire diversity, and the Gini coefficient was used to measure V-J evenness. A clonotype found in more than one individual was treated as public. In-frame beta chains were kept once TCRdb had trimmed the public reads at Q25 with fastp and called clones with MiXCR. Under each unique CDR3 protein, matching rows form one entry showing the most common genes and DNA. The V and J calls come from TCRdb's annotation, not from the publication. The table for this sample lists about 320,000 distinct CDR3 sequences; about 20% of them were counted only once. The top ten clonotypes cover less than 40% of the sample.

The CDR3 goes from the cysteine to the phenylalanine over 14 residues. The entry retains the CDR3 DNA only, 42 bases that are in frame from base 1. Per the germline V gene (reference sequence), DFQATT is the CDR1 and SNEGSKA is the CDR2. The sample's time point label is to be understood as: newly diagnosed GD, antithyroid drugs for less than 3 months. For both TCR sequencing and RNA sequencing, RNA was extracted from PBMCs in TRIzol. Graves' disease was diagnosed according to American Thyroid Association guidelines. The patients came from an endocrinology department in Xi'an, China. From each patient, about 8.9 milliliters of peripheral blood was collected into an EDTA anticoagulant tube. Ficoll Paque Plus density gradient separation was used to isolate PBMCs, and no further T cell sorting was performed. An Agilent 2100 Bioanalyzer and agarose gel were used to check RNA quality, and a NanoDrop 2000 was used to measure RNA concentration.

Recombination joined TRBV20-1 with TRBJ2-5; a weak D assignment points to TRBD2 (6 bases agree). TRBJ2-1 explains the end of the DNA better; the J call may be wrong. This TCR was sampled from a female donor with Graves disease. Sequencing used peripheral blood mononuclear cells (PBMCs), obtained at new diagnosis, from a patient treated with antithyroid drugs. CDR3 protein: CSAALLGGDYEQFF. The sequenced DNA is TGCAGTGCTGCCCTTCTAGGCGGGGATTACGAGCAGTTCTTC.